This TCR beta chain was identified in a study of cytomegalovirus exposure and HLA in healthy donors. The study's findings and limits: With high specificity and sensitivity, the classifier reportedly diagnosed cytomegalovirus status.

Despite likely unrecorded immune exposures, the donors were nominally healthy at the time of sampling. The PCR ran on 60 Vbeta and 13 Jbeta primers. Libraries were prepared by immunoSEQ multiplex PCR; TCRdb keeps only in-frame clonotypes and omits some of them. The table lists 130,000 to 150,000 clones, about 84% of them singletons, with roughly 3.4% in the top ten. The V gene lost 8 bases and the J gene lost 6 bases, with 23 bases spanning the gap. CDR1 is MDHEN, CDR2 SYDVKM, per germline. This CDR3 is built from 16 residues. This clone was detected a few times. The antigen is unknown. Sequencing was performed on PBMCs. The chain joins TRBV28 to TRBJ2-1; maybe TRBD1 (5 bases). This receptor was taken from a male donor in good health and CMV-seronegative. CDR3 sequence: CASHTPAKQGFNEQFF. The CDR3 region has the DNA TGTGCCAGCCATACCCCGGCGAAGCAGGGTTTCAATGAGCAGTTCTTC.